The rows below give T cell receptor beta chains drawn from one sample of a study of beta chain features in type 1 diabetes. Here immunoSEQ multiplex PCR was the method, and the copy in TCRdb shows in-frame clones only, minus some. The sample lists approximately 250,000 clones, under 13% occurring once. The sample consisted of naive CD4+ T cells from blood. All receptors derive from a man aged 30-40 years with type 1 diabetes. The CDR3 runs from the conserved cysteine through the conserved F or W. The order of the fields is V gene, clone size, J gene, D gene, CDR3 DNA, CDR3 protein. D genes are given only for firm matches. Size is omitted from some rows. Given values are once, few, many or a class for expanded clones.

TRBV19	few	TRBJ2-6	TRBD2	TGTGCGGGAGCGACTAGCGGGGGAACTGGGGCCAACGTCCTGACTTTC	CAGATSGGTGANVLTF
TRBV4-1	few	TRBJ2-3	NA	TGCGCCAGCAGCCAACTAGCCATCTCAGATACGCAGTATTTT	CASSQLAISDTQYF
TRBV9	NA	TRBJ2-7	NA	TGTGCCAGCAGCGCCCGACTGCGCACCGAGCAGTACTTC	CASSARLRTEQYF
TRBV6-5	NA	TRBJ2-1	TRBD2	TGTGCCAGCAGGACTAGCGGGGGCCTAGGGGATGAGCAGTTCTTC	CASRTSGGLGDEQFF
TRBV19	NA	TRBJ2-1	NA	TGTGCCAGTAGTACCACCTCTCTAGTCAATGAGCAGTTCTTC	CASSTTSLVNEQFF
TRBV25-1	NA	TRBJ1-2	TRBD1	TGTGCCAGCAGAGCCCCGGGACAGGGCCACTATGGCTACACCTTC	CASRAPGQGHYGYTF
TRBV7-2	NA	TRBJ2-7	NA	TGTGCCAGCAGCTTTACTACAGGAGAGGAGCAGTACTTC	CASSFTTGEEQYF
TRBV2	once	TRBJ2-3	TRBD1	TGTGCCAGCAGCCAACAGGGGGTGGAGGCAGATACGCAGTATTTT	CASSQQGVEADTQYF
TRBV20-1	few	TRBJ2-7	TRBD1	TGCAGTGCTTTACAGGGGGACGAGCAGTACTTC	CSALQGDEQYF
TRBV7-9	NA	TRBJ2-5	TRBD2	TGTGCCAGCCAGCGGGCTAGCGGGGGCCCAGAGACCCAGTACTTC	CASQRASGGPETQYF
TRBV19	NA	TRBJ1-1	NA	TGTGCCAGTAGGATCAGGGGAAGTCCAATGGACACTGAAGCTTTCTTT	CASRIRGSPMDTEAFF
TRBV4-3	NA	TRBJ1-6	NA	TGCGCCAGCAGCCAAGATTTATTTATTCGGGAAGGCGGATCACCCCTCCACTTT	CASSQDLFIREGGSPLHF
TRBV2	few	TRBJ2-2	NA	TGTGCCAGCAGTGATTCCGGAGCGGACGGGGAGCTGTTTTTT	CASSDSGADGELFF
TRBV25-1	few	TRBJ2-7	TRBD1	TGTGCCAGCAGTGCGGCCGGGACAGGGTTCGGCGAGCAGTACTTC	CASSAAGTGFGEQYF
TRBV2	NA	TRBJ2-7	TRBD1	TGTGCCAGCAGTCCGGGACAGGGTTCCTACGAGCAGTACTTC	CASSPGQGSYEQYF
TRBV6-5	few	TRBJ2-1	NA	TGTGCCAGCGGGACATGGTCCTACAATGAGCAGTTCTTC	CASGTWSYNEQFF
TRBV2	few	TRBJ2-1	NA	TGTGCCAGCAGTGGTAGATGGAATGAGCAGTTCTTC	CASSGRWNEQFF
TRBV15	NA	TRBJ1-6	NA	TGTGCCACCAGCAGAGATGTGGGTTCTGGAGGGGCACCCCTCCACTTT	CATSRDVGSGGAPLHF
TRBV30	few	TRBJ2-5	TRBD2	TGTGCCTGGAGTGTGGGTAGCGGGGGAGGAGAGACCCAGTACTTC	CAWSVGSGGGETQYF
TRBV18	NA	TRBJ1-1	TRBD1	TGTGCCAGCTCTTTGACAGGGGTGAACACTGAAGCTTTCTTT	CASSLTGVNTEAFF